The rows below give T cell receptor beta chains drawn from one sample of a study of T cell responses to AZD1222 COVID-19 vaccine. Only in-frame clones appear in the TCRdb table, and some are missing; sequencing was by immunoSEQ multiplex PCR. The sample lists 75,000 to 95,000 clones, around nine tenths occurring once. Sample: peripheral blood, taken on day 0 of AZD1222 vaccination. These receptors were collected from an adult in good health. Both conserved end residues are part of each CDR3. A D gene is named only where the DNA matches it firmly. Clone size is not always given. Where it is, it says once, few, many or a class for expanded clones.

v_call	d_call	clone_size	j_call	cdr3_nt	cdr3_aa
TRBV7-8	.	few	TRBJ1-2	TGTGCCAGCAGCCCGACAGGTTATGGCTACACCTTC	CASSPTGYGYTF
TRBV7-2	.	.	TRBJ1-2	TGTGCCAGCAGCTTAAGGCGGGTCGAGACCTATGGCTACACCTTC	CASSLRRVETYGYTF
TRBV27	TRBD1	.	TRBJ2-3	TGTGCCAGCAGTTCTTCCTACAGGGGAACGACAGATACGCAGTATTTT	CASSSSYRGTTDTQYF
TRBV27	.	.	TRBJ2-5	TGTGCCAGCAGTTTAGGGCCAGGGGAAGAGACCCAGTACTTC	CASSLGPGEETQYF
TRBV27	.	once	TRBJ2-2	TGTGCCAGCAGTTCAACGAGGGAGAATTCGGGGACCGGGGAGCTGTTTTTT	CASSSTRENSGTGELFF
TRBV27	.	.	TRBJ1-3	TGTGCCAGCAGTCCCCGCCCAGACTCTGGAAACACCATATATTTT	CASSPRPDSGNTIYF
TRBV23-1	TRBD1	.	TRBJ1-3	TGCGCCAGCAGTCATCTTCTACGAACAGGGGGCGCCGGAAACACCATATATTTT	CASSHLLRTGGAGNTIYF
TRBV9	TRBD2	.	TRBJ2-5	TGTGCCAGCAGCGTAGGACTAGCGGGATCCTTTCAAGAGACCCAGTACTTC	CASSVGLAGSFQETQYF
TRBV28	.	.	TRBJ2-3	TGTGCCAGCAGTCCACTAGGGGAGGACACAGATACGCAGTATTTT	CASSPLGEDTDTQYF
TRBV4-1	TRBD2	.	TRBJ2-7	TGCGCCAGCAGCCAACAGGGAGGGTACGAGCAGTACTTC	CASSQQGGYEQYF
TRBV7-9	.	once	TRBJ2-5	TGTGCCAGCAGCTTGGTTGGGACCGAGCAAGAGACCCAGTACTTC	CASSLVGTEQETQYF
TRBV24-1	TRBD2	.	TRBJ2-3	TGTGCCACCAGTGCTGCGGGAGGCACAGATACGCAGTATTTT	CATSAAGGTDTQYF
TRBV7-6	TRBD2	.	TRBJ2-7	TGTGCCAGCAGCTTAGCACGACTAGCTGGTGAGCAGTACTTC	CASSLARLAGEQYF
TRBV5-1	TRBD2	.	TRBJ2-7	TGCGCCAGCAGCTACGGACTAGCGGTCACCTACGAGCAGTACTTC	CASSYGLAVTYEQYF
TRBV28	TRBD1	.	TRBJ1-4	TGTGCCAGCAGTTTCCTTGGGACAGGGGGAGAAAAACTGTTTTTT	CASSFLGTGGEKLFF
TRBV6-9	.	few	TRBJ2-2	TGTGCCAGCCCAAGTCACTTCCTCGACGGCATGCCCGGGGAGCTGTTTTTT	CASPSHFLDGMPGELFF
TRBV5-5	.	.	TRBJ2-7	TGTGCCAGCAGCCCATCCTACGAGCAGTACTTC	CASSPSYEQYF
TRBV29-1	.	.	TRBJ2-3	TGCAGCGTTGGGGGCCTCGGGGGTCAAAGTCCAGATACGCAGTATTTT	CSVGGLGGQSPDTQYF
TRBV18	TRBD1	.	TRBJ2-4	TGTGCCAGCTCACCATTGGGGACAGGGCTAGCCAAAAACATTCAGTACTTC	CASSPLGTGLAKNIQYF
TRBV19	.	once	TRBJ1-6	TGTGCCAGTGGAGGGGGACTCTATAATTCACCCCTCCACTTT	CASGGGLYNSPLHF
TRBV28	.	.	TRBJ2-1	TGTGCCAGCAGTGCCCCGACGGCCGAGCAGTTCTTC	CASSAPTAEQFF
TRBV2	.	.	TRBJ1-1	TGTGCCAGCAGTGTCGGGGTTAGGAACACTGAAGCTTTCTTT	CASSVGVRNTEAFF
TRBV27	.	.	TRBJ2-7	TGTGCCAGCAGTTTGGGGCAGCTCTACGAGCAGTACTTC	CASSLGQLYEQYF
TRBV5-4	TRBD2	few	TRBJ2-3	TGTGCCAGCAGCTTATTACTAGCGAGAGGACCGCAGTATTTT	CASSLLLARGPQYF
TRBV7-9	.	.	TRBJ1-3	TGTGCCAGCAGTTACAGCGGCTCTGGAAACACCATATATTTT	CASSYSGSGNTIYF
TRBV19	.	.	TRBJ1-5	TGTGCCAGTTGGACTCCCAGAGGCAATCAGCCCCAGCATTTT	CASWTPRGNQPQHF